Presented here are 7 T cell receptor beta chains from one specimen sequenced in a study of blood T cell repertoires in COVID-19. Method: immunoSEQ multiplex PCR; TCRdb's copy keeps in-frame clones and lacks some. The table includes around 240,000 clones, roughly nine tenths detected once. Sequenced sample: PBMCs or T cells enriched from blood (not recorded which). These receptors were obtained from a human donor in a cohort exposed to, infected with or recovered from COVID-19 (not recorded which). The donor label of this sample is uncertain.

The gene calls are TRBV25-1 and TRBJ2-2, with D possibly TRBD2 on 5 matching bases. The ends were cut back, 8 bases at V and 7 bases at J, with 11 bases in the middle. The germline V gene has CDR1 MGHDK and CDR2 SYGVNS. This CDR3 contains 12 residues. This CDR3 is CASATGVGELFF. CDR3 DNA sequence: TGTGCCAGCGCGACCGGGGTCGGGGAGCTGTTTTTT. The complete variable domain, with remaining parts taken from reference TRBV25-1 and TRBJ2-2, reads EADIYQTPRYLVIGTGKKITLECSQTMGHDKMYWYQQDPGMELHLIHYSYGVNSTEKGDLSSESTVSRIRTEHFPLTLESARPSHTSQYLCASATGVGELFFGEGSRLTVL.

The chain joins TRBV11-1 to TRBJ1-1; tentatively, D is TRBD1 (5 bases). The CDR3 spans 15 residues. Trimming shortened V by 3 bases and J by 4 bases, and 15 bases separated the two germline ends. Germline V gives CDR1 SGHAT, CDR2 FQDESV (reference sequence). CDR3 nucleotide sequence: TGTGCCAGCAGCTTGGCCGGCAGGGTGGGCACTGAAGCTTTCTTT. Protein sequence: CASSLAGRVGTEAFF.

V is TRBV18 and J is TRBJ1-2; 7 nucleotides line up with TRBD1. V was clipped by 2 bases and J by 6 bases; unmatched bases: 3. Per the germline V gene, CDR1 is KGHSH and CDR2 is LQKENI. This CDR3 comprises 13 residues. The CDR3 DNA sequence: TGTGCCAGCTCACCAACAGGGGATGATGGCTACACCTTC. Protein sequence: CASSPTGDDGYTF.

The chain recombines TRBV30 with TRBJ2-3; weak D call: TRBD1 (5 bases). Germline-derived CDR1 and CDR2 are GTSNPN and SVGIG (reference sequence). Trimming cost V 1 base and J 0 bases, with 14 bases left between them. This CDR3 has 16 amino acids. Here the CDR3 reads CAWSGDPQESTDTQYF. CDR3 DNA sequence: TGTGCCTGGAGTGGAGACCCACAGGAGAGCACAGATACGCAGTATTTT. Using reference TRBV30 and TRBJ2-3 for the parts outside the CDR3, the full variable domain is SQTIHQWPATLVQPVGSPLSLECTVEGTSNPNLYWYRQAAGRGLQLLFYSVGIGQISSEVPQNLSASRPQDRQFILSSKKLLLSDSGFYLCAWSGDPQESTDTQYFGPGTRLTVL.

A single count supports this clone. The CDR3, as DNA: TGTGCCAGCAGTTTATTGAATGTAGAGGAGAATGAGCAGTTCTTC. Amino acid sequence: CASSLLNVEENEQFF. The chain recombines TRBV27 with TRBJ2-1; D is unresolved. The germline CDR1 and CDR2 sequences are MNHEY and SMNVEV (reference sequence). Trimming cost V 1 base and J 7 bases, with 14 bases left between them. The CDR3 consists of 15 residues.

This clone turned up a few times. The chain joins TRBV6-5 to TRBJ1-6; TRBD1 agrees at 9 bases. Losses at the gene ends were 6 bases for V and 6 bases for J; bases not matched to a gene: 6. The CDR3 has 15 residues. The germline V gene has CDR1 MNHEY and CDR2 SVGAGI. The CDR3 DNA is TGTGCCAGCAGCCCGGACAGGGGAGGTAATTCACCCCTCCACTTT. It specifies CASSPDRGGNSPLHF.

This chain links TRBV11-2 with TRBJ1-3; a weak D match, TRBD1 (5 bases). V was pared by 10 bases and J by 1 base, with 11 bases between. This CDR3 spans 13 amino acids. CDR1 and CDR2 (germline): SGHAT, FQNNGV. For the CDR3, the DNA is TGTGCCACTATGGGGCCATCTGGAAACACCATATATTTT. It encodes CATMGPSGNTIYF.